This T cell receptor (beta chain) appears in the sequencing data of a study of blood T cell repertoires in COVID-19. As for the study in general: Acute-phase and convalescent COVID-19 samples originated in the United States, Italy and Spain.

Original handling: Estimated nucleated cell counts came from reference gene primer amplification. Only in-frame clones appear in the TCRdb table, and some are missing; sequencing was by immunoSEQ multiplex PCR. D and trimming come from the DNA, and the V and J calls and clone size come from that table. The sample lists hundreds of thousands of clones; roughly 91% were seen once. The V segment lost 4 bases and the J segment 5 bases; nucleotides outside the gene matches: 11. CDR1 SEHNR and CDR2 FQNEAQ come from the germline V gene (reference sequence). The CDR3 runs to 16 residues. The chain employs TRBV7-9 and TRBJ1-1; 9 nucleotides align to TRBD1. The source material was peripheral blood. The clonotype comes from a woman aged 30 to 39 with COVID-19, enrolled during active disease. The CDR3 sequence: CASSYQLGQGITEAFF. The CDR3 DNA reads TGTGCCAGCAGCTACCAACTGGGACAGGGAATAACTGAAGCTTTCTTT.